This T cell receptor beta chain was found in a study of somatic mutations in cytotoxic T cells in rheumatoid arthritis. Turning to the study itself: Collection of patient blood (30 ml EDTA) took place right after diagnosis, before any treatment.

This clone has a handful of counts. The antigen is undetermined. Study-level findings and limits: Which antigens the expanded CD8+ clones targeted was unknown. For rheumatoid arthritis patients, the slight TRBV07 underrepresentation lacked multiple-comparison adjustment.

Only in-frame clones appear in the TCRdb table, and some are missing; sequencing was by immunoSEQ multiplex PCR. Of 15,000 to 20,000 clones in the sample, approximately 80% were seen once. Once isolated by positive magnetic bead selection, the CD4+ and CD8+ cells had their purity checked by flow cytometry. This CDR3 is built from 14 residues. The ends were cut back, 4 bases at V and 1 base at J, with 8 bases in the middle. CDR1 and CDR2 (germline): SGHVS, FNYEAQ. V is TRBV7-6 and J is TRBJ2-4; no firm D call. What was sequenced was CD8+ T cells sorted from blood. The sequence came from an adult with rheumatoid arthritis. In nucleotides, the CDR3 is TGTGCCAGCAGCTCGGTCATGGCCAAAAACATTCAGTACTTC. Its translation is CASSSVMAKNIQYF. Drawing the rest from reference TRBV7-6 and TRBJ2-4, the complete variable domain is GAGVSQSPRYKVTKRGQDVALRCDPISGHVSLYWYRQALGQGPEFLTYFNYEAQQDKSGLPNDRFSAERPEGSISTLTIQRTEQRDSAMYRCASSSVMAKNIQYFGAGTRLSVL.